This paragraph reports one T cell receptor beta chain. This entry comes from a study of blood T cell repertoires in COVID-19. In the study overall: Sites across the United States, Italy and Spain contributed samples from acute and convalescent COVID-19. In each case, the material was cDNA or gDNA derived from T cells, B-cell-depleted T cells, or PBMCs.

Trimming pared 4 bases from V and 2 bases from J, leaving 16 bases between. CDR3 length equals 16 residues. Germline V gene lookup returns CDR1 LGHNA and CDR2 YSLEER. TCRdb keeps only in-frame clones here, not all; method: immunoSEQ multiplex PCR. The sample has several thousand clones; 80% to 90% are singletons. Sequenced: peripheral blood. The receptor was derived from a woman aged 50 to 60 with active or convalescent COVID-19. The gene calls are TRBV4-3 and TRBJ2-3; a possible D gene is TRBD2 (7 bases). The CDR3 reads CASSPLGGGATDTQYF. For the CDR3, the DNA is TGCGCCAGCAGCCCCTTAGGAGGGGGGGCCACAGATACGCAGTATTTT.